Below are 2 T cell receptor beta chains sequenced from a single sample in a study of control samples from healthy donors and cancer patients. Sequencing used immunoSEQ multiplex PCR; TCRdb keeps in-frame clones, though not all of them. Of 150,000 to 200,000 clones in the sample, around 87% were seen once. The sequenced sample consisted of blood. Receptors originate from a woman aged 50 to 60 in good health.

This rearrangement joins TRBV19 to TRBJ2-1; 9 bases align to TRBD1. The trim removed 1 base at V and 9 bases at J, leaving 10 bases unmatched. The CDR3 is made up of 16 amino acids. Germline lookup yields CDR1 LNHDA and CDR2 SQIVND (reference sequence). CDR3 nucleotide sequence: TGTGCCAGTAGTATAGGGGACAGGGTTGGTCGTATTGAGCAGTTCTTC. Translating it yields CASSIGDRVGRIEQFF.

This rearrangement joins TRBV18 to TRBJ1-1; D uncertain. Germline V gene data show CDR1 as KGHSH and CDR2 as LQKENI. The CDR3 runs 14 residues. Trimming cost V 1 base and J 5 bases, with 11 bases left between them. The CDR3 bases are TGTGCCAGCTCACCACAAGCACGAGGGACTGAAGCTTTCTTT. Translated, it gives CASSPQARGTEAFF.